This is a list of T cell receptor beta chains from one sample in a study of vaccination and CD4 T cells after COVID-19. These receptors' targets are unknown. TCRdb reprocessed the PCR reads via MiXCR and lists one record per CDR3 protein. The sample holds some 3,300 distinct CDR3 sequences, approximately 15% seen once. The sequenced material came from CD4+ T cells from blood, cultured in vitro. The receptors derive from a human donor who had recovered from COVID-19. CDR3s include the opening cysteine and the closing phenylalanine or tryptophan. Fields, in order: CDR3 DNA, CDR3 protein, D gene, clone size, V gene, J gene. The D gene is left open where the match is weak. The size entry is marked missing in some rows and otherwise reads once, few, many or a size class.

TGTGCCAGCAGCGCGTTACAGGGCTACGAGCAGTACTTC	CASSALQGYEQYF	NA	medium-sized	TRBV7-6	TRBJ2-7
TGTGCCAGCAGCTTAGGCACAGGGGGAGGTTCACCCCTCCACTTT	CASSLGTGGGSPLHF	TRBD1	few	TRBV7-8	TRBJ1-6
TGTGCCAGCAGCTCCCGGGACAGGGGGTACTATGGCTACACCTTC	CASSSRDRGYYGYTF	TRBD1	NA	TRBV5-4	TRBJ1-2
TGTGTCAGCAGTTTATACAGGGGGATGAATGGCTACACCTTC	CVSSLYRGMNGYTF	TRBD1	once	TRBV12-3/TRBV12-4	TRBJ1-2
TGCGCCAGCAGCCATGACGGTCTGAGCACAGATACGCAGTATTTT	CASSHDGLSTDTQYF	NA	few	TRBV4-1	TRBJ2-3
TGTGCCAGCAGCTTGGACTTCTCCTACGAGCAGTACTTC	CASSLDFSYEQYF	NA	few	TRBV7-9	TRBJ2-7
TGCGCCAGCAGTGACCCCGTCCGTGAGCAGTTCTTC	CASSDPVREQFF	NA	NA	TRBV10-2	TRBJ2-1
TGTGCCAGCAGCCTCCAGGGCTATAATTCACCCCTCCACTTT	CASSLQGYNSPLHF	NA	NA	TRBV14	TRBJ1-6
TGTGCCAGCAGTGAACTTTACTACAATGAGCAGTTCTTC	CASSELYYNEQFF	NA	NA	TRBV6-1	TRBJ2-1
TGCGCCAGCAGCTTGGCTGGCGGGGGCCCTAGCTCCTACGAGCAGTACTTC	CASSLAGGGPSSYEQYF	NA	few	TRBV5-1	TRBJ2-7
TGTGCCAGCAGCGACCGGGACAGGCATCGAGCTTTCTTT	CASSDRDRHRAFF	TRBD1	medium-sized	TRBV7-2	TRBJ1-1
TGCGCCAGCGGCCCGGGGACAGGGGAGACCCAGTACTTC	CASGPGTGETQYF	TRBD1	NA	TRBV4-1	TRBJ2-5
TGTGCCAGCAAGCCCAGAACCTACAATGAGCAGTTCTTC	CASKPRTYNEQFF	NA	few	TRBV2	TRBJ2-1
TGTGCCAGTAGTACAGGGCCCGGATCCTACGAGCAGTACTTC	CASSTGPGSYEQYF	NA	NA	TRBV19	TRBJ2-7
TGTGCCTGGAGTAAGGCGGGGGATACGCAGTATTTT	CAWSKAGDTQYF	NA	NA	TRBV30	TRBJ2-3
TGTGCCTGGAGTCCATCTCGAGAAGCTTTCTTT	CAWSPSREAFF	NA	few	TRBV30	TRBJ1-1
TGTGCCAGCAGTTCACAGGGGTCGCAGTATTTT	CASSSQGSQYF	TRBD1	NA	TRBV2	TRBJ2-3
TGCGCCAGCAGTCATACGGGACTCAACTTTGGAAACACCATATATTTT	CASSHTGLNFGNTIYF	NA	NA	TRBV5-1	TRBJ1-3
TGCGCCAGCAGCTTGGGGGACAGGGGAGGTTCACCCCTCCACTTT	CASSLGDRGGSPLHF	TRBD1	few	TRBV5-1	TRBJ1-6
TGTGCCAGCAGCCACCAGATGGACACTGAAGCTTTCTTT	CASSHQMDTEAFF	NA	NA	TRBV11-3	TRBJ1-1
TGTGCCTGGGAGGGGACACAAAGGACCCACTCACCCCTCCACTTT	CAWEGTQRTHSPLHF	NA	NA	TRBV30	TRBJ1-6
TGTGCCAGCAGCTTAGCAGGGGCGGTGCAGTACTTC	CASSLAGAVQYF	NA	few	TRBV7-8	TRBJ2-7
TGCGCCAGCAGCTTGGGACTAGCGGGGGCCAATCCTCTCTACGAGCAGTACTTC	CASSLGLAGANPLYEQYF	TRBD2	NA	TRBV5-1	TRBJ2-7
TGTGCCAGCAGCACCTACCGGACAGCACAAACCTCCAATCAGCCCCAGCATTTT	CASSTYRTAQTSNQPQHF	NA	NA	TRBV5-6	TRBJ1-5
TGTGCCAGCAGTGAAGGCAATCAGCCCCAGCATTTT	CASSEGNQPQHF	NA	large	TRBV6-1	TRBJ1-5
TGTGCCAGCAGTGAAGCCGGGAGCACAGATACGCAGTATTTT	CASSEAGSTDTQYF	NA	few	TRBV6-1	TRBJ2-3
TGTGCCAGCAGCTTGGGGCAGGGAGGGGGCGATGAGCAGTTCTTC	CASSLGQGGGDEQFF	NA	NA	TRBV5-4	TRBJ2-1
TGTGCCAGCAGTTTATCTCGGGACACCTATAGTTCACCCCTCCACTTT	CASSLSRDTYSSPLHF	NA	few	TRBV27	TRBJ1-6
TGTGCCAGCAGCGTCCAGGCTAACACAGATACGCAGTATTTT	CASSVQANTDTQYF	NA	NA	TRBV9	TRBJ2-3
TGTGCCAGCAGCCAAGAGATACAGGGGGCTAGAAGAACTTTCTTT	CASSQEIQGARRTFF	TRBD1	few	TRBV4-2	TRBJ1-1